This TCR beta chain was obtained from a study of beta chain features in type 1 diabetes. Study-wide results and caveats: In these data, an HLA type influence on TCRB rearrangement remained unresolved. When cDNA is sequenced, cells with high TCR expression could be over-represented.

CD45RO/CCR7/CD25/CD127/CD95/CD27 sorting isolated CD4+ naive, central memory, regulatory and stem cell-like memory cells. This clone was observed a few times. The antigen remains unidentified. One end of the junction does not line up with germline, which may come from a read error. Every isolated RNA sample was fully reverse transcribed, so sequencing captured expressed TCRB transcripts. Some clones are missing from TCRdb's copy, which holds only in-frame ones; the method was immunoSEQ multiplex PCR. Seen here are fewer than 150,000 clones, about 7% observed once, and the top ten hold 1.3% to 1.5%. The CDR3 loop spans 17 amino acids. Looked up from germline, CDR1 is MGHDK and CDR2 is SYGVNS.

The sequence derives from a woman between 25 and 40 years old in good health. V gene TRBV25-1 combines with J gene TRBJ2-3; 9 bases map to TRBD2. Sequenced: central memory CD4+ T cells from blood. The CDR3, as DNA: TGTGCCAGCAGTGAATATAAAATTAGCGGGAGCAAAGATACGCAGTATTTT. Translated: CASSEYKISGSKDTQYF. Drawing the rest from reference TRBV25-1 and TRBJ2-3, the complete variable domain is EADIYQTPRYLVIGTGKKITLECSQTMGHDKMYWYQQDPGMELHLIHYSYGVNSTEKGDLSSESTVSRIRTEHFPLTLESARPSHTSQYLCASSEYKISGSKDTQYFGPGTRLTVL.